This T cell receptor beta chain was recorded in a study of blood T cell repertoires in COVID-19. Study at large: PBMCs, B-cell-depleted T cells, or T cells were the source of the cDNA or gDNA that made up the material.

Under the authors' procedure: Nucleated cell number was recorded as an estimate derived from reference gene primer amplification. The method was immunoSEQ multiplex PCR; TCRdb's version includes in-frame clones alone and lacks a portion of them. V and J calls plus clone size are reproduced from that table; the DNA served to infer D and trimming. The sample yields roughly 500,000 clones, 80% to 90% seen once. Sequencing was performed on peripheral blood. This receptor was obtained from a man between 18 and 29 years old with COVID-19, enrolled during active disease.

Here the CDR3 reads CASKGPRGNQPQHF. CDR3 bases: TGTGCCAGCAAGGGCCCGAGGGGCAATCAGCCCCAGCATTTT. The V gene is TRBV28, the J gene TRBJ1-5, with D unresolved. Trimming left V 7 bases short and J 2 bases short, with 12 bases between. The CDR3 contains 14 residues. CDR1 and CDR2 from the germline V gene are MDHEN and SYDVKM.